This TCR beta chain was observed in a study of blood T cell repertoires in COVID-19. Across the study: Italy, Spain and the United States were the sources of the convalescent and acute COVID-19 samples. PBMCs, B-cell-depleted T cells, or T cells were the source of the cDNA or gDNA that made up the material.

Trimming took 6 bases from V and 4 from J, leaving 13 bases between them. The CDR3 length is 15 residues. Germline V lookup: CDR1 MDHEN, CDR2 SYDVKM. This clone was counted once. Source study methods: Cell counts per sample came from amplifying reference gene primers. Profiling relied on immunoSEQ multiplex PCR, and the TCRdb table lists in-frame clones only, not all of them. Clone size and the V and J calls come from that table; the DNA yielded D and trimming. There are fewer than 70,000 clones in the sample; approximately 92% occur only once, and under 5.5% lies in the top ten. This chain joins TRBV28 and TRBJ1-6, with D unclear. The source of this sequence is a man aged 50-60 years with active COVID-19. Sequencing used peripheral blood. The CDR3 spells CASRSFSGYNSPLHF. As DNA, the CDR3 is TGTGCCAGCAGATCCTTTTCGGGGTATAATTCACCCCTCCACTTT.